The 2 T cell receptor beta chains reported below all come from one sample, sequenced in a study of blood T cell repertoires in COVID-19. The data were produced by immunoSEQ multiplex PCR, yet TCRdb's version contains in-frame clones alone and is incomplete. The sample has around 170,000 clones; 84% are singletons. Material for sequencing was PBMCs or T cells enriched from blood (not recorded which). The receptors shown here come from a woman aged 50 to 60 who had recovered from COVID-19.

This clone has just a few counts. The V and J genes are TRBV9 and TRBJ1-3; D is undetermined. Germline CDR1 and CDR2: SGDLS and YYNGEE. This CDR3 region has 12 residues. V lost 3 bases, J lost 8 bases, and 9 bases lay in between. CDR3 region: CASSGGVHTIYF. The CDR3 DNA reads TGTGCCAGCAGCGGTGGAGTTCACACCATATATTTT.

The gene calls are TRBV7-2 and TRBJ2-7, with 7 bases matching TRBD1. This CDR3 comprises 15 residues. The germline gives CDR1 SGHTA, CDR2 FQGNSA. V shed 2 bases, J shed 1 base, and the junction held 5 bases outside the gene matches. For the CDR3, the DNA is TGTGCCAGCAGCTTAAGCGACAGGGCATCCTACGAGCAGTACTTC. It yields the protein CASSLSDRASYEQYF. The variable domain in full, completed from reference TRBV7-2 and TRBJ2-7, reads GAGVSQSPSNKVTEKGKDVELRCDPISGHTALYWYRQSLGQGLEFLIYFQGNSAPDKSGLPSDRFSAERTGGSVSTLTIQRTQQEDSAVYLCASSLSDRASYEQYFGPGTRLTVT.